This TCR beta chain is from a study of T cell responses to AZD1222 COVID-19 vaccine. This clone was seen a single time. Antigen unknown. Pooled samples include second doses given at about 4 or 12 weeks. Study outcomes and limitations: Donors were chiefly white British, with a greater number of females, and clonal diversity was perhaps underestimated.

The CDR3 runs 16 residues. Germline assignment: CDR1 SGHRS and CDR2 YFSETQ. The trim removed 5 bases at V and 6 bases at J, leaving 12 bases unmatched. Assay: immunoSEQ multiplex PCR; the TCRdb copy retains only in-frame clones and omits some. The table lists about 110,000 clones, 90% of them singletons. The TCR was taken from an adult who received the AZD1222 COVID-19 vaccine. The chain couples TRBV5-1 to TRBJ2-3, with 10 bases matching TRBD2. The specimen comprised peripheral blood, sampled 28 days after the second AZD1222 dose. The CDR3 nucleotides read TGCGCCAGCAGGCCCACTAGCGGGGTTACTAGGGATACGCAGTATTTT. Protein sequence: CASRPTSGVTRDTQYF.